This T cell receptor beta chain was sequenced during a study of a mutant IDH1 vaccine in newly diagnosed glioma. This CDR3 comprises 13 residues. Germline V gene sequence: CDR1 KGHSH, CDR2 LQKENI. Trimming shortened V by 0 bases and J by 2 bases, and 5 bases separated the two germline ends. The time point is: week 47, end of study. Every single dose of the vaccine, 300 ug of mutant IDH1 20-mer peptide, came with topical imiquimod. Administration of eight vaccinations to patients took place in weeks 1, 3, 5, 7, 11, 15, 19, 23. The table came from immunoSEQ multiplex PCR; TCRdb's copy has only in-frame clones and leaves some out. The sample gives 40,000 or so clones, about 80% of which show up once; around 20% is in the top ten. As regards this clone: The antigen is unknown.

The V call is TRBV18, the J call TRBJ2-7; D call uncertain. Sequenced material: PBMCs, taken from a glioma patient whose treatment included an IDH1 peptide vaccine. This receptor was obtained from a man between 18 and 29 years old with glioma. Some clones in this sample may be carry-over from other donors' samples. The CDR3 DNA reads TGTGCCAGCTCACCACCCAATCCCTACGAGCAGTACTTC. It specifies CASSPPNPYEQYF.